The 24 T cell receptor beta chains reported below all come from one sample, sequenced in a study of blood T cell repertoires in COVID-19. TCRdb's copy holds only in-frame clones and misses some; the assay was immunoSEQ multiplex PCR. The table records more than 200,000 clones, about 84% of them present only once. Sequencing used PBMCs or T cells enriched from blood (not recorded which). The receptors were sampled from a man aged 55 to 69 who had recovered from COVID-19.

CDR3 nucleotide sequence: TGTGCCAGCAGCCAGGAGGCTGAAGCTTTCTTT. As protein: CASSQEAEAFF. The V call is TRBV11-3, the J call TRBJ1-1; no clear D gene. V was trimmed by 5 bases and J by 6 bases, leaving 7 bases between them. Germline assignment: CDR1 SGHNT and CDR2 YENEEA. The CDR3 sequence is 11 residues long.

The table lists this clone with a count of one. The J gene is TRBJ2-7, the V gene TRBV19; D not resolved. Germline lookup yields CDR1 LNHDA and CDR2 SQIVND (reference sequence). The CDR3 is made up of 14 amino acids. Trimming took off 3 bases at V and 1 base at J, with 10 bases between the two ends. CDR3 sequence reads: CASSMDSRSYEQYF. The DNA of the CDR3 is TGTGCCAGTAGTATGGATAGCCGATCCTACGAGCAGTACTTC.

V gene TRBV2 combines with J gene TRBJ1-4, with D unclear. The CDR3 has 14 amino acids. The germline V gene has CDR1 SNHLY and CDR2 FYNNEI. The V end was cut by 10 bases, the J end by 0 bases, with 12 bases between. The CDR3 DNA reads as TGTGCCACCCGATTGACTGCAACTAATGAAAAACTGTTTTTT. Protein sequence: CATRLTATNEKLFF.

This clone was observed a single time. The chain carries TRBV18 and TRBJ1-1, with TRBD1 as a possible D gene (6 bases). The CDR3 spans 14 residues. Germline V gene lookup returns CDR1 KGHSH and CDR2 LQKENI. V was cut by 4 bases and J by 1 base, with 10 bases left in between. The CDR3 DNA follows: TGTGCCAGCTCACAAAGGACAGCGAACACTGAAGCTTTCTTT. It yields the protein CASSQRTANTEAFF.

V usage is TRBV19 and J usage is TRBJ1-3; maybe TRBD1 (6 bases). Trimming stripped 10 bases from V and 4 bases from J, with 8 bases between. The CDR3 covers 11 residues. CDR1 is LNHDA and CDR2 is SQIVND in the germline V gene (reference sequence). CDR3 residues: CATGAGNTIYF. The CDR3 bases are TGTGCCACAGGGGCAGGAAACACCATATATTTT.

The rearrangement links TRBV20-1 to TRBJ1-2, with a tentative D call TRBD1 (5 bases). The CDR3 is 11 residues long. The germline V gene has CDR1 DFQATT and CDR2 SNEGSKA (reference sequence). Trimming shortened V by 6 bases and J by 5 bases, and 10 bases separated the two germline ends. CDR3 sequence (DNA): TGCAGTGCCGGGACTGATTATGGCTACACCTTC. Its protein is CSAGTDYGYTF.

V gene TRBV18 combines with J gene TRBJ2-5; the match to TRBD1 covers 11 bases. The J segment lost 5 bases and the V segment lost 3 bases, leaving 5 bases of the junction unmatched. The CDR3 totals 15 residues. The germline V gene encodes CDR1 KGHSH and CDR2 LQKENI. DNA of the CDR3: TGTGCCAGCTCACCCGGGACAGGGGGTTTGGAGACCCAGTACTTC. It specifies CASSPGTGGLETQYF.

The chain carries TRBV15 and TRBJ2-5, with a possible D match to TRBD2 (7 bases). Trimming removed 3 bases at V and 4 bases at J, with 9 bases between. CDR3 length equals 13 residues. Germline CDR1 and CDR2: LNHNV and YYDKDF (reference sequence). This chain's CDR3 is CATSRGGGETQYF. DNA of the CDR3: TGTGCCACCAGCAGGGGAGGGGGAGAGACCCAGTACTTC.

This chain links TRBV2 with TRBJ1-2; possible D gene TRBD1, 5 bases. CDR1 and CDR2 from the germline V gene are SNHLY and FYNNEI. CDR3 length: 13 residues. Trimming pared 1 base from V and 4 bases from J, leaving 7 bases between. The CDR3: CASSEGQFYGYTF. CDR3 DNA sequence: TGTGCCAGCAGTGAAGGACAGTTCTATGGCTACACCTTC.

The rearrangement uses TRBV6-5 and TRBJ2-7; 8 nucleotides match TRBD1. CDR3 size: 14 residues. CDR1 is MNHEY and CDR2 is SVGAGI in the germline V gene. The J segment lost 2 bases and the V segment lost 6 bases, leaving 6 bases of the junction unmatched. In DNA, the CDR3 is TGTGCCAGCAGCCTACAGGGGGTTGCCTACGAGCAGTACTTC. Protein: CASSLQGVAYEQYF.

The rearrangement uses TRBV2 and TRBJ2-3, with 7 bases identical to TRBD1. CDR3 size: 15 residues. Germline CDR1 SNHLY, CDR2 FYNNEI. V lost 7 bases and J lost 4; bases outside the gene matches: 11. The CDR3 region is CASIPKGAGADTQYF. The CDR3 DNA reads as TGTGCCAGCATCCCCAAGGGGGCAGGGGCAGATACGCAGTATTTT. The entire variable domain, with the rest obtained from reference TRBV2 and TRBJ2-3, is as follows: EPEVTQTPSHQVTQMGQEVILRCVPISNHLYFYWYRQILGQKVEFLVSFYNNEISEKSEIFDDQFSVERPDGSNFTLKIRSTKLEDSAMYFCASIPKGAGADTQYFGPGTRLTVL.

The gene calls are TRBV13 and TRBJ1-5; the D gene is possibly TRBD1 (6 bases). Trimming pared 0 bases from V and 2 bases from J, leaving 8 bases between. From germline, CDR1 is PRHDT and CDR2 FYEKMQ (reference sequence). CDR3 size: 15 residues. The CDR3 loop is CASSLGQGGNQPQHF. In DNA, the CDR3 is TGTGCCAGCAGCTTAGGACAGGGTGGCAATCAGCCCCAGCATTTT.

This chain connects TRBV4-3 to TRBJ2-7, with 8 bases aligning to TRBD1. Germline CDR1 reads LGHNA; CDR2 reads YSLEER. The CDR3 totals 16 residues. V gave up 1 base and J gave up 5 bases; unmatched junction bases: 10. CDR3 sequence reads: CASSQVLGQGAHEQYF. The CDR3, as DNA: TGCGCCAGCAGCCAAGTCCTCGGGCAGGGGGCCCACGAGCAGTACTTC.

This rearrangement joins TRBV11-3 to TRBJ1-2; 7 nucleotides agree with TRBD1. V lost 5 bases and J lost 0; bases outside the gene matches: 9. The CDR3 has 16 residues. The germline gives CDR1 SGHNT, CDR2 YENEEA. CDR3 loop: CASSPRDRESNYGYTF. In nucleotides, the CDR3 is TGTGCCAGCAGCCCGCGCGACAGGGAATCTAACTATGGCTACACCTTC. Full variable domain (outside the CDR3, taken from reference TRBV11-3 and TRBJ1-2): EAGVVQSPRYKIIEKKQPVAFWCNPISGHNTLYWYLQNLGQGPELLIRYENEEAVDDSQLPKDRFSAERLKGVDSTLKIQPAELGDSAVYLCASSPRDRESNYGYTFGSGTRLTVV.

The J gene is TRBJ1-2, the V gene TRBV6-2 or TRBV6-3, with D tentatively TRBD1 (6 bases). Germline CDR1 reads MNHEY; CDR2 reads SVGEGT. The CDR3 is made up of 13 amino acids. V dropped 6 bases and J dropped 2 bases, with 10 bases sitting between them. The CDR3: CASSVTGNYGYTF. In DNA, the CDR3 is TGTGCCAGCAGCGTAACAGGGAACTATGGCTACACCTTC.

The chain recombines TRBV12-3 or TRBV12-4 with TRBJ2-7; 7 bases are shared with TRBD1. The CDR3 is 12 residues long. V trimming: 6 bases; J trimming: 3 bases; junction bases outside the gene matches: 2. The CDR3 DNA reads TGTGCCAGCAGACGGGACAGCTACGAGCAGTACTTC. Translated: CASRRDSYEQYF.

This rearrangement joins TRBV11-2 to TRBJ1-1; TRBD1 matches 8 bases. The V gene's germline CDR1 is SGHAT and CDR2 FQNNGV. Losses at the gene ends were 5 bases for V and 6 bases for J; bases not matched to a gene: 8. The CDR3 is made up of 14 amino acids. The CDR3 loop reads CASSRMTGDSEAFF. The CDR3, as DNA: TGTGCCAGCAGCCGAATGACAGGGGACTCTGAAGCTTTCTTT.

V and J are TRBV20-1 and TRBJ2-5; D possibly corresponds to TRBD2 (7 bases). Deletions cut 3 bases from V and 5 bases from J, with 19 bases between. The CDR3 totals 15 residues. From germline, CDR1 is DFQATT and CDR2 SNEGSKA (reference sequence). The CDR3 region is CSASTPGGRRETQYF. The DNA of the CDR3 is TGCAGTGCTAGTACCCCCGGGGGGCGTAGGGAGACCCAGTACTTC.

J is TRBJ1-3 and V is TRBV5-6, with D uncertain. The ends were cut back, 0 bases at V and 4 bases at J, with 5 bases in the middle. This CDR3 has 13 residues. Germline V lookup: CDR1 SGHDT, CDR2 YYEEEE. The CDR3 spells CASSLDSGNTIYF. The CDR3, as DNA: TGTGCCAGCAGCTTGGACAGCGGAAACACCATATATTTT. Complete variable domain (other parts from reference TRBV5-6 and TRBJ1-3): DAGVTQSPTHLIKTRGQQVTLRCSPKSGHDTVSWYQQALGQGPQFIFQYYEEEERQRGNFPDRFSGHQFPNYSSELNVNALLLGDSALYLCASSLDSGNTIYFGEGSWLTVV.

Of note for this clone: Other DNA sequences of this sample code for an identical CDR3. The rearrangement joins TRBV12-3 or TRBV12-4 to TRBJ2-2; 7 bases align to TRBD1. The ends lost 5 bases at V and 6 bases at J; junction bases unmatched: 3. CDR3 length: 13 residues. The CDR3 bases are TGTGCCAGCAGTCTAGGGGGCCCCGGGGAGCTGTTTTTT. Translating gives CASSLGGPGELFF.

A word on this clone: The junction departs from germline at one end; a sequencing error may be responsible. The V call is TRBV4-3, the J call TRBJ2-2; 7 bases match TRBD1. The CDR3 loop spans 15 amino acids. Germline values: CDR1 LGHNA, CDR2 YSLEER. The CDR3 DNA follows: TGCGCCAGCAGTCAAGACAGGGCCAACACCGGGGAGCTGTTTTTT. Protein: CASSQDRANTGELFF.

J is TRBJ1-5 and V is TRBV19; 8 bases match TRBD1. CDR1 and CDR2 (germline): LNHDA, SQIVND (reference sequence). The CDR3 runs 16 residues. J gave up 5 bases and V 4 bases, and 10 bases lay outside the gene matches. The DNA for the CDR3 is TGTGCCAGTAGTAAAGAGACAGGGGTTGGCGATCAGCCCCAGCATTTT. Amino acids: CASSKETGVGDQPQHF.

This clone has just one count. V usage is TRBV5-6 and J usage is TRBJ1-6; 7 bases line up with TRBD1. CDR1 SGHDT and CDR2 YYEEEE come from the germline V gene. This CDR3 region has 14 residues. J was trimmed by 7 bases and V by 3 bases; bases with no gene match: 4. The CDR3, as DNA: TGTGCCAGCAGCTCCACAGGGGCGAATTCACCCCTCCACTTT. This translates into CASSSTGANSPLHF.

The chain couples TRBV2 to TRBJ2-2; TRBD2 aligns across 7 bases. The CDR3 covers 16 residues. Trimming at V came to 8 bases and at J to 6 bases, leaving 15 bases not matched to a gene. Looked up from germline, CDR1 is SNHLY and CDR2 is FYNNEI. CDR3 nucleotide sequence: TGTGCCAGCGGGCGGGGGAGGGGACTATCGCCCGGGGAGCTGTTTTTT. This codes for CASGRGRGLSPGELFF.